A few counts support the clone carrying this TCR beta chain. Antigen specificity is unknown. This sample is drawn from a study of T cells after yellow fever vaccination. The CDR3 runs to 15 residues. Trimming stripped 7 bases from V and 1 base from J, with 16 bases between. Germline-derived CDR1 and CDR2 are SGHTA and FQGNSA. Researchers made TCR cDNA using 5'RACE template switching, and this step added a universal primer site and UMIs. Each CDR3 protein is one row after TCRdb ran MiXCR on the 5' RACE reads. Here the sample spans about 340,000 distinct CDR3 sequences, 4% being singletons. Points from the study as a whole: It was a small share of clonotypes that appeared in both CD4 and CD8 compartments.

J is TRBJ1-1 and V is TRBV7-2, with a weak D call TRBD1 (5 bases). The material sequenced was PBMCs, taken 5 days after the yellow fever booster vaccination. This receptor was obtained from a man between 18 and 35 years old who received the YFV17D yellow fever vaccine. The CDR3 loop reads CASTNPGRQNTEAFF. The CDR3 nucleotides read TGTGCCAGCACGAATCCGGGACGGCAGAACACTGAAGCTTTCTTT.